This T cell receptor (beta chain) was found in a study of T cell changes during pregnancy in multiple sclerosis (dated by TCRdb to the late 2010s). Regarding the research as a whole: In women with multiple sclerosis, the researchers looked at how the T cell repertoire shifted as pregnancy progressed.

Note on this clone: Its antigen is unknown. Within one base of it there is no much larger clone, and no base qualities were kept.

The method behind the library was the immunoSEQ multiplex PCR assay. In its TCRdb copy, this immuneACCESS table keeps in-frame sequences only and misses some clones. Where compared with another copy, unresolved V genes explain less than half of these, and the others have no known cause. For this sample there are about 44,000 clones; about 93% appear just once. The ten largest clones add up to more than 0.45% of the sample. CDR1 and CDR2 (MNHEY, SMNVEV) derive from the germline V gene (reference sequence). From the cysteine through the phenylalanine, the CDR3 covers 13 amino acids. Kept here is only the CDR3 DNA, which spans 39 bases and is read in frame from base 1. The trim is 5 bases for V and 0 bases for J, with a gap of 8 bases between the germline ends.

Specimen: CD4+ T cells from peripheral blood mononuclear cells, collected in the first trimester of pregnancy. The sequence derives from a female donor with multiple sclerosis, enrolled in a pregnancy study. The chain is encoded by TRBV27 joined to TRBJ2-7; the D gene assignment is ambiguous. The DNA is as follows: TGTGCCAGCAGTCCCCAGTTCTCCTACGAGCAGTACTTC. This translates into CASSPQFSYEQYF.